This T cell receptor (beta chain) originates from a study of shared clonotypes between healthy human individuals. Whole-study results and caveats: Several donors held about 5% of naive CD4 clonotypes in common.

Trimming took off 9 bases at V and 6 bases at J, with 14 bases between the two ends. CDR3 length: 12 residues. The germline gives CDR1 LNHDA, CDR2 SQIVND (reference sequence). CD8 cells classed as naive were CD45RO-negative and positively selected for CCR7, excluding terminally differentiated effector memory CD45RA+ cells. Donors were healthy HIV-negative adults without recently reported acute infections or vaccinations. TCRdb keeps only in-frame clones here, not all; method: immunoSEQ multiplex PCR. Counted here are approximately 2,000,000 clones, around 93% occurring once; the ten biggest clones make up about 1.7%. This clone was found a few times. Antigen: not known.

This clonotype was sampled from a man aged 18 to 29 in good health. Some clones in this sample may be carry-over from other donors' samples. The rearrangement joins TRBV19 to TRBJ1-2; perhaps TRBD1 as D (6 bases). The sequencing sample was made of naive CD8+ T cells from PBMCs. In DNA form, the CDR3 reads TGTGCCAGGCAGAAGGGGGAGAATGGCTACACCTTC. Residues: CARQKGENGYTF.